This T cell receptor (beta chain) was captured by sequencing in a study of spatial heterogeneity in lung cancer. Study findings and constraints: The study found that expanded intratumoral alpha and beta TCR counts tracked tumor mutation counts.

Turning to this clonotype: Antigen specificity is unknown.

Each CDR3 protein is one row after TCRdb ran MiXCR on the 5' RACE reads. The data hold about 4,100 distinct CDR3 sequences, with 6.3% observed a single time. The sample's time point: sample taken at primary tumor resection. Sample: lung tumor tissue, taken at surgery. This clonotype was sampled from a male donor with early-stage non-small cell lung cancer.

CDR3 protein: CASSVGGRQGSEQYF. The CDR3 region has the DNA TGTGCCAGCAGCGTAGGGGGTAGACAGGGGAGCGAGCAGTACTTC. The J gene is TRBJ2-7, the V gene TRBV9, with 8 bases lining up with TRBD1. The V gene end was trimmed by 0 bases and the J gene end by 6 bases; junction bases not matched to a gene: 8. The germline gives CDR1 SGDLS, CDR2 YYNGEE. The CDR3 extends over 15 amino acids. The full variable domain, in which reference TRBV9 and TRBJ2-7 provide the parts outside the CDR3, is DSGVTQTPKHLITATGQRVTLRCSPRSGDLSVYWYQQSLDQGLQFLIQYYNGEERAKGNILERFSAQQFPDLHSELNLSSLELGDSALYFCASSVGGRQGSEQYFGPGTRLTVT.